The rows below give T cell receptor beta chains drawn from one sample of a study of CD8+ T cells in alopecia areata. Only in-frame clones appear in the TCRdb table, and some are missing; sequencing was by immunoSEQ multiplex PCR. The repertoire holds roughly 190,000 clones, with roughly three fifths as singletons. The sequences come from CD4+ T cells sorted from blood, collected at week 4, from a patient treated with tofacitinib. These TCRs come from a human donor with alopecia areata. Each CDR3 is given with its conserved first and last residue. Fields, in order: clone size, V gene, CDR3 protein. The size of a clone is reported for some rows only, either as once, few or many, or as a class for expanded clones.

clone_size: few; v_call: TRBV29-1; cdr3_aa: CSVARQGVYEQYF
clone_size: NA; v_call: TRBV5-1; cdr3_aa: CASSLARQGNNEQFF
clone_size: NA; v_call: TRBV30; cdr3_aa: CAWSRRSLEQYF
clone_size: NA; v_call: TRBV30; cdr3_aa: CAWSPGALLGAQPQHF
clone_size: few; v_call: TRBV29-1; cdr3_aa: CSVGGRTGSYEQYF
clone_size: few; v_call: TRBV6-6; cdr3_aa: CASRQSQISPLHF
clone_size: NA; v_call: TRBV29-1; cdr3_aa: CSVLRDRAGNTIYF
clone_size: NA; v_call: TRBV2; cdr3_aa: CASSGLGEGSLHF
clone_size: NA; v_call: TRBV9; cdr3_aa: CASSVGPPRETQYF
clone_size: NA; v_call: TRBV29-1; cdr3_aa: CSVDVSGTYNEQFF
clone_size: few; v_call: TRBV7-2; cdr3_aa: CASSSAGVPSYSGNTIYF
clone_size: NA; v_call: TRBV9; cdr3_aa: CASSVGQLSYEQYF
clone_size: NA; v_call: TRBV29-1; cdr3_aa: CSVPDRGPYNEQFF
clone_size: NA; v_call: TRBV30; cdr3_aa: CAWKGDAGRADYGYTF
clone_size: NA; v_call: TRBV15; cdr3_aa: CATSRIPASNYGYTF
clone_size: NA; v_call: TRBV6-6; cdr3_aa: CASSSPGADTQYF
clone_size: once; v_call: TRBV5-1; cdr3_aa: CASSLGQGAYNEQFF
clone_size: NA; v_call: TRBV7-2; cdr3_aa: CASSLPLIMNTEAFF
clone_size: NA; v_call: TRBV7-6; cdr3_aa: CASSSSSSETQYF
clone_size: NA; v_call: TRBV4-1; cdr3_aa: CASSQAPLAGDTQYF
clone_size: NA; v_call: TRBV10-3; cdr3_aa: CAISESGQGNTEAFF
clone_size: NA; v_call: TRBV29-1; cdr3_aa: CSVSYSGGEKLFF
clone_size: NA; v_call: TRBV4-3; cdr3_aa: CASSQDAGPQHF
clone_size: NA; v_call: TRBV27; cdr3_aa: CASSSFSAGIQYF
clone_size: once; v_call: TRBV29-1; cdr3_aa: CSVEETGTGNTIYF
clone_size: NA; v_call: TRBV2; cdr3_aa: CASSEAPAGGPYTF
clone_size: once; v_call: TRBV19; cdr3_aa: CAKLLSNQPQHF
clone_size: NA; v_call: TRBV30; cdr3_aa: CAWSWRSYEQYF
clone_size: NA; v_call: TRBV29-1; cdr3_aa: CSVDQGGGSTDTQYF
clone_size: few; v_call: TRBV28; cdr3_aa: CASTEGGADTQYF
clone_size: NA; v_call: TRBV30; cdr3_aa: CAWAMGGLYGYTF
clone_size: few; v_call: TRBV7-9; cdr3_aa: CASSLVSTEAFF
clone_size: few; v_call: TRBV29-1; cdr3_aa: CTGGAETKKGNEQFF